This entry lists 15 T cell receptor beta chains sequenced from one sample in a study of blood T cell repertoires in COVID-19. The repertoire was sequenced with immunoSEQ multiplex PCR; TCRdb's copy has only in-frame clones and lacks some. The sample records a few hundred thousand clones, approximately 90% being singletons. Specimen: PBMCs or T cells enriched from blood (not recorded which). The receptor set was obtained from a woman aged 40 to 55 who had recovered from COVID-19.

The V gene is TRBV30, the J gene TRBJ1-1, with 7 bases matching TRBD1. This CDR3 region has 12 residues. Unmatched junction bases numbered 11, after V lost 5 bases and J lost 11 bases. Germline assignment: CDR1 GTSNPN and CDR2 SVGIG (reference sequence). CDR3 in DNA: TGTGCCTGGGGTGACAGGGAGGTTTATGCTTTCTTT. Amino acid sequence: CAWGDREVYAFF.

This chain uses TRBV2 with TRBJ1-5; D perhaps matches TRBD1 (5 bases). Germline V gene lookup returns CDR1 SNHLY and CDR2 FYNNEI. With 8 bases removed from V and 2 bases from J, the gap between germline ends came to 13 bases. The CDR3 has 14 residues. CDR3 amino acids: CASGGGLGNQPQHF. The CDR3 nucleotides read TGTGCCAGCGGGGGAGGCTTGGGCAATCAGCCCCAGCATTTT. Based on the CDR3 plus reference TRBV2 and TRBJ1-5, the full variable domain is EPEVTQTPSHQVTQMGQEVILRCVPISNHLYFYWYRQILGQKVEFLVSFYNNEISEKSEIFDDQFSVERPDGSNFTLKIRSTKLEDSAMYFCASGGGLGNQPQHFGDGTRLSIL.

This rearrangement joins TRBV15 to TRBJ2-1; TRBD2 might be the D (5 bases). The germline CDR1 and CDR2 sequences are LNHNV and YYDKDF (reference sequence). CDR3 length: 15 amino acids. The V end was cut by 0 bases, the J end by 7 bases, with 13 bases between. In DNA form, the CDR3 reads TGTGCCACCAGCAGAGATTATGGATCGGGGAATGAGCAGTTCTTC. Its protein product is CATSRDYGSGNEQFF. Filled out from reference TRBV15 and TRBJ2-1, the complete variable domain reads DAMVIQNPRYQVTQFGKPVTLSCSQTLNHNVMYWYQQKSSQAPKLLFHYYDKDFNNEADTPDNFQSRRPNTSFCFLDIRSPGLGDTAMYLCATSRDYGSGNEQFFGPGTRLTVL.

This clone was picked up one time. The J gene is TRBJ2-7, the V gene TRBV5-4; D may be TRBD1 (6 bases). The CDR3 has 14 residues. V lost 1 base and J 3 bases, leaving 11 bases between the germline ends. Germline V gene lookup returns CDR1 SGHNT and CDR2 YYREEE (reference sequence). CDR3 region: CASSLKAQGYEQYF. CDR3 DNA: TGTGCCAGCAGCTTGAAGGCACAGGGCTACGAGCAGTACTTC.

This chain joins TRBV24-1 and TRBJ1-4; 7 bases are a match to TRBD1. The CDR3 spans 16 residues. Germline V gene lookup returns CDR1 KGHDR and CDR2 SFDVKD. V lost 5 bases, J lost 7 bases, and 12 bases stayed unmatched. CDR3 coding DNA: TGTGCCACCAGTGTCCCTCTACAGGGGCGAGGTGAAAAACTGTTTTTT. It is translated as CATSVPLQGRGEKLFF.

The chain employs TRBV11-2 and TRBJ2-7; TRBD2 matches 14 bases. The CDR3 loop spans 14 amino acids. J was trimmed by 4 bases and V by 7 bases; bases with no gene match: 3. Per the germline V gene, CDR1 is SGHAT and CDR2 is FQNNGV. The CDR3, as DNA: TGTGCCAGCACCGGGACTAGCGGGAGTTACGAGCAGTACTTC. Translated: CASTGTSGSYEQYF.

The chain joins TRBV6-1 to TRBJ1-5; maybe TRBD1 (6 bases). The CDR3 covers 18 residues. Germline assignment: CDR1 MNHNS and CDR2 SASEGT. V was cut by 0 bases and J by 4 bases, with 19 bases left in between. The CDR3 nucleotides are TGTGCCAGCAGTGAAGCGTTAAATCTATTAGGGGGAAATCAGCCCCAGCATTTT. Translated, it gives CASSEALNLLGGNQPQHF.

This clone is a singleton in its sample. The chain links TRBV30 to TRBJ2-3, with TRBD1 matching over 10 bases. The ends lost 5 bases at V and 1 base at J; junction bases unmatched: 6. Germline CDR1 reads GTSNPN; CDR2 reads SVGIG (reference sequence). The CDR3 is 15 amino acids. In nucleotides, the CDR3 is TGTGCCTGGCGACAGGGGGCGCAAGGCACAGATACGCAGTATTTT. It yields the protein CAWRQGAQGTDTQYF. Drawing the rest from reference TRBV30 and TRBJ2-3, the complete variable domain is SQTIHQWPATLVQPVGSPLSLECTVEGTSNPNLYWYRQAAGRGLQLLFYSVGIGQISSEVPQNLSASRPQDRQFILSSKKLLLSDSGFYLCAWRQGAQGTDTQYFGPGTRLTVL.

V is TRBV7-9 and J is TRBJ2-7; 11 positions agree with TRBD2. This CDR3 has 15 amino acids. The J segment lost 8 bases and the V segment lost 1 base, leaving 7 bases of the junction unmatched. Germline V lookup: CDR1 SEHNR, CDR2 FQNEAQ (reference sequence). CDR3 region: CASSLDLAGGLKQYF. In DNA, the CDR3 is TGTGCCAGCAGCTTAGACCTAGCGGGGGGCCTTAAGCAGTACTTC.

This chain connects TRBV29-1 to TRBJ1-5, with 7 bases matching TRBD1. Trimming cost V 6 bases and J 5 bases; bases outside gene matches: 13. The germline gives CDR1 SQVTM, CDR2 ANQGSEA. The CDR3 runs to 15 residues. This CDR3 is CSVESTGDPDQPQHF. In nucleotides, the CDR3 is TGCAGCGTGGAATCAACAGGGGATCCGGATCAGCCCCAGCATTTT.

This clone was counted once. The chain recombines TRBV12-5 with TRBJ1-2, with unresolved D. Germline V CDR1 and CDR2: LGHNT, FRNRAP. The CDR3 loop spans 11 amino acids. The ends were cut back, 2 bases at V and 8 bases at J, with 6 bases in the middle. The CDR3 DNA is TGTGCTAGTGGTTTGCCCCAAGGCTACACCTTC. This encodes CASGLPQGYTF.

This clone was detected only a few times. The V gene is TRBV24-1, the J gene TRBJ2-5; 8 positions agree with TRBD1. The CDR3 has 13 amino acids. The germline CDR1 and CDR2 sequences are KGHDR and SFDVKD. V shed 4 bases, J shed 4 bases, and the junction held 1 base outside the gene matches. The CDR3 region has the DNA TGTGCCACCAGTGACGGACAGGGAGAGACCCAGTACTTC. This gives the protein CATSDGQGETQYF.

This clone was detected only once. The chain recombines TRBV9 with TRBJ2-1; 9 nucleotides align to TRBD1. Unmatched junction bases numbered 2, after V lost 0 bases and J lost 7 bases. Germline V gene data show CDR1 as SGDLS and CDR2 as YYNGEE. The CDR3 extends over 14 amino acids. The CDR3 sequence: CASSVGDRGNEQFF. The DNA of the CDR3 is TGTGCCAGCAGCGTAGGCGACAGGGGGAATGAGCAGTTCTTC.

The CDR3 nucleotides are TGTGCCAGCAGCCAAAGTTTAAAGGCGGTTTTCCCCGGGGAGCTGTTTTTT. Its translation: CASSQSLKAVFPGELFF. V is TRBV3-1 (or the pseudogene TRBV3-2) and J is TRBJ2-2; D is ambiguous. The CDR3 is 17 residues long. Germline V lookup: CDR1 LGHDT, CDR2 YNNKEL (reference sequence). The germline V and J ends were trimmed by 2 bases and 6 bases, with 19 bases remaining between them.

The chain uses TRBV2 and TRBJ1-6, with 8 nucleotides matching TRBD1. The V gene's germline CDR1 is SNHLY and CDR2 FYNNEI. With 6 bases clipped from V and 8 bases from J, the junction kept 6 bases outside the gene matches. The CDR3 is made up of 14 amino acids. The CDR3 sequence: CASSETGVHSPLHF. The CDR3 coding sequence is TGTGCCAGCAGCGAGACAGGGGTACATTCACCCCTCCACTTT.